This T cell receptor (beta chain) was profiled in a study of blood T cells in healthy people across ages (dated by TCRdb to about 2015). Concerning the study at large: In model experiments, template switching captured about one uniquely barcoded TCR beta cDNA molecule for every two T cells. Using deep sequencing normalized with unique cDNA molecular identifiers, the study measured how TCR beta repertoire diversity changes with age. The donors were divided into four age groups: young (average approximately 16 years), middle-aged (about 39), aged (roughly 66) and long-lived (about 84). To avoid experimental bias, donors of different ages were spread randomly across the sequencing lanes. Two additional independent replicas of 1 million unique cDNA reads from the same blood draw were analyzed for two donors (one aged 18 to 30 and one aged 80 or older).

Including cysteine and phenylalanine, the CDR3 has 16 amino acids. The retained sequence is limited to the CDR3, 48 bases, with the frame set at the first base. V trim: 2 bases; J trim: 0 bases; unmatched bases: 8. In the germline V gene (reference sequence), CDR1 corresponds to DFQATT and CDR2 to SNEGSKA. Concerning this clonotype itself: Which antigen it targets is not known. No base-level quality is on record; no much larger clone is a single base apart.

The paper as a whole reports these results and caveats: Conclusive comparison of naive and antigen-experienced compartments was prevented by the profiling of bulk unsorted PBMCs. Because the CMV infection status of the donors was unknown, age-related changes in expanded clonotypes may potentially have been confounded. Total diversity estimates from one million sequenced T cells were considered lower bounds and underestimates. A strong correlation was found between observed TCR beta diversity and the percentage of naive T cells measured by flow cytometry. Compared with the aged group, more naive CD4+ T cells, fewer expanded clones and increased TCR diversity were shown by the long-lived group, suggesting age selection. Observed TCR beta diversity per million T cells fell roughly linearly with age, and a significant reduction was already apparent by age roughly 40.

Receptor amplification or capture employed 5' RACE. The sequencer was an Illumina HiSeq 2500. A second roughly 6 to 12 cycle PCR used a sample-barcoded 5' primer and a J-beta primer mix. A unique molecular identifier was introduced onto each TCR beta cDNA molecule by a template-switch 5' adaptor carrying 12 random nucleotides. Each sample yielded at least 2.5 million CDR3-containing paired-end reads. The Mint cDNA synthesis kit, primed by a TRBC-specific oligonucleotide, was used to synthesize first-strand cDNA from all RNA. Following uracil-DNA glycosylase treatment, all cDNA underwent a first 18-cycle PCR with the universal primers M1SS and BC2_uni_R. In the paper's pipeline: For normalization, 1 million high-quality reads, each with a distinct molecular identifier, were randomly selected from each sample. Reads with shared molecular identifiers were discarded instead of being binned into consensus sequences. CDR3 identification, clonotype clustering and error correction used MiTCR with a Q25 quality threshold and the strictest error-elimination algorithm. Lower-bound total TCR beta diversity was estimated with a nonparametric unseen species model using Euler transformation. TCRdb redid the processing of the public reads, applying fastp at Q25 and MiXCR, and retained in-frame beta chains. All rows with the same CDR3 protein become a single entry with the most common DNA and genes. These V and J calls are TCRdb output, not the study's own analysis. The sample table shows some 900,000 distinct CDR3 sequences, and under 35% are seen once. The top ten clones comprise 15% to 20% of the sample.

Donors were 40 or so systemically healthy Caucasian individuals from Russia aged roughly 6 to 95 years. About 10 milliliters of peripheral blood were collected from each donor into EDTA-treated Vacutainer tubes. Ficoll-Paque density-gradient centrifugation was used to isolate PBMCs, with at least 6 million per sample. Total RNA was extracted from PBMCs with Trizol reagent, with at least 6 micrograms obtained per sample. For every donor, flow cytometry on a PBMC aliquot measured the percentage of naive CD45RAhigh/CD27high T cells. The sequence was obtained from a woman older than 75 in good health. The specimen sequenced was blood. In this chain, TRBV20-1 is recombined with TRBJ2-7, with 9 central nucleotides matching TRBD2. The CDR3 protein sequence reads: CSARPLSGSSSYEQYF. The DNA sequence is given as TGCAGTGCTAGACCCCTTAGCGGGAGTAGCTCCTACGAGCAGTACTTC.